The present T cell receptor beta chain was sequenced within a study of shared clonotypes between healthy human individuals. Looked up from germline, CDR1 is SGHTA and CDR2 is FQGNSA. With V trimmed by 2 bases and J by 4 bases, 11 bases remained unmatched. The CDR3 sequence is 17 residues long. Every immunoSEQ plate was one replicate of a subset's evenly spread DNA. Using immunoSEQ multiplex PCR, the repertoire was profiled, and TCRdb retains in-frame clones only, with some absent. Here the sample spans 2 million to 2.5 million clones, 85% to 95% being singletons. Sequenced: naive CD4+ T cells from PBMCs. As for subset: CD45RA+ positively selected. This sequence joins TRBV7-2 and TRBJ1-2; 9 bases match TRBD1. This receptor was identified in a young man in good health. Some clones in this sample may be carry-over from other donors' samples. In DNA form, the CDR3 reads TGTGCCAGCAGCTTATCCCCCCCACAGGGGGCGCGCTATGGCTACACCTTC. Amino acid sequence: CASSLSPPQGARYGYTF.